This TCR beta chain was identified during a study of regulatory T cells in long-lasting Graves disease. CDR3 regions were amplified by Arm-PCR using iRepertoire HTBI primers to build TCR beta libraries. TCRdb re-derived calls from the multiplex PCR reads in MiXCR, one entry per CDR3 protein. The sample lists about 450,000 distinct CDR3 sequences; around 24% were seen once. Stated time point: persistent/refractory GD, antithyroid drugs over 5 years with positive TRAb. There was RNA extracted from PBMCs, and the TCR library was made from it. Graves' disease diagnosis was established per American Thyroid Association guidelines. The patients included were those that came from an endocrinology department in Xi'an, China. This clonotype was counted ten times or more. The CDR3 runs to 16 residues. CDR1 and CDR2 from the germline V gene are SGHAT and FQNNGV. With 2 bases removed from V and 3 bases from J, the gap between germline ends came to 11 bases.

This TCR derives from a female donor with Graves disease. Material: peripheral blood mononuclear cells (PBMCs), obtained when the disease was refractory, from a patient treated with antithyroid drugs. The V gene is TRBV11-2, the J gene TRBJ2-6, with D unclear. CDR3 nucleotide sequence: TGTGCCAGCAGCTTATTGGCGGCCTATGGGGCCAACGTCCTGACTTTC. Residues: CASSLLAAYGANVLTF. Using reference TRBV11-2 and TRBJ2-6 for the parts outside the CDR3, the full variable domain is EAGVAQSPRYKIIEKRQSVAFWCNPISGHATLYWYQQILGQGPKLLIQFQNNGVVDDSQLPKDRFSAERLKGVDSTLKIQPAKLEDSAVYLCASSLLAAYGANVLTFGAGSRLTVL.